Listed below are T cell receptor beta chains from one sample, sequenced in a study of patients and donors after allogeneic stem cell transplantation. TCRdb independently ran MiXCR on the RT-PCR reads; one entry per CDR3 protein. The table has around 82,000 distinct CDR3 sequences, roughly 5.2% seen once; the top ten hold about 3%. Sequenced: blood, either unsorted or a sorted T cell fraction (not recorded which). The source of these receptors is a human donor who was either an allogeneic HSCT recipient or a stem cell or donor lymphocyte infusion donor (not recorded which). It is not recorded whose cells these are; they may come from a transplant donor. The CDR3 runs from the conserved cysteine through the conserved F or W. D genes are given only for firm matches. Some rows mark clone size as missing; the rest say once, few, many or name a class of expanded clone.

j_call d_call v_call clone_size cdr3_nt cdr3_aa
TRBJ2-4 NA TRBV24-1 many TGTGCCACCTCCGACGGGGCCGAAAACATTCAGTACTTC CATSDGAENIQYF
TRBJ2-1 TRBD2 TRBV7-9 few TGTGCCAGCAGCCGGTCTAGCGGGTCCCTCAATGAGCAGTTCTTC CASSRSSGSLNEQFF
TRBJ1-4 TRBD1 TRBV7-9 many TGTGCCAGCAGCTTACCAACAGGGGAGAATGAAAAACTGTTTTTT CASSLPTGENEKLFF
TRBJ2-7 TRBD1 TRBV10-3 many TGTGCCATCAGTCATGGGACAGGGACGGGCGAGCAGTACTTC CAISHGTGTGEQYF
TRBJ2-1 NA TRBV9 many TGTGCCAGCAGCGGTAGTGGCCTCACCTACAATGAGCAGTTCTTC CASSGSGLTYNEQFF
TRBJ2-5 TRBD2 TRBV20-1 NA TGCAGTGCCTTTCTCCTAGCGGGGTCGCAAGAGACCCAGTACTTC CSAFLLAGSQETQYF
TRBJ1-6 TRBD1 TRBV20-1 NA TGCAGTGCTAGAGTCGACAGGGAGTTTTCACCCCTCCACTTT CSARVDREFSPLHF
TRBJ2-3 TRBD2 TRBV11-2 NA TGTGCCAGCAGCTTAGTTGGGGTAGCGGGAGTTCCAGATACGCAGTATTTT CASSLVGVAGVPDTQYF
TRBJ1-4 NA TRBV9 many TGTGCCAGCAGCGTAGGGGAGATTGCGGGTGAAAAACTGTTTTTT CASSVGEIAGEKLFF
TRBJ1-4 NA TRBV5-6 many TGTGCCAGCAGCTCATTAAGAAGGCGAACACCTAATGAAAAACTGTTTTTT CASSSLRRRTPNEKLFF
TRBJ2-3 TRBD1 TRBV5-1 many TGCGCCAGCAGCTTGGCGGGACAGGGATCCACAGATACGCAGTATTTT CASSLAGQGSTDTQYF
TRBJ2-7 TRBD1 TRBV18 NA TGTGCCAGCTCATCGTTATCGGGACAGATCAACGAGCAGTACTTC CASSSLSGQINEQYF
TRBJ2-3 TRBD2 TRBV7-3 many TGTGCCAGCAGCCGAGGGCTAGCGGGGGGCACAGATACGCAGTATTTT CASSRGLAGGTDTQYF
TRBJ2-5 TRBD2 TRBV20-1 many TGCAGTGCTAGAGATTTACCGGGAGGGTCAGAGACCCAGTACTTC CSARDLPGGSETQYF
TRBJ1-1 NA TRBV5-1 many TGCGCCAGCAGCTTGGACCCCAACACTGAAGCTTTCTTT CASSLDPNTEAFF
TRBJ1-4 NA TRBV18 many TGTGCCAGCGCGGGACAAGACTATGAAAAACTGTTTTTT CASAGQDYEKLFF
TRBJ2-2 TRBD2 TRBV7-6 NA TGTGCCAGCAGCCGCTCACCCTACGGACTAGCGGGTGAACAGGGGGAGCTGTTTTTT CASSRSPYGLAGEQGELFF
TRBJ2-2 TRBD1 TRBV9 few TGTGCCAGCAGCGTAGGGACAGGGGGTACCGGGGAGCTGTTTTTT CASSVGTGGTGELFF
TRBJ2-1 NA TRBV7-6 few TGTGCCAGCAGCTTAGCGCAAGAAATCAATGAGCAGTTCTTC CASSLAQEINEQFF
TRBJ2-5 TRBD1 TRBV10-3 many TGTGCCACCCGGGGACAGGGGGCTTCTGAGACCCAGTACTTC CATRGQGASETQYF
TRBJ1-1 NA TRBV29-1 few TGCAGCGTTGCGACAGAGTATACTGAAGCTTTCTTT CSVATEYTEAFF
TRBJ2-5 NA TRBV20-1 many TGCAGTGCTAGAGTGGGGGGACAAGAGACCCAGTACTTC CSARVGGQETQYF
TRBJ2-3 NA TRBV12-3/TRBV12-4 many TGTGCCAGCAGTTCGTACTCCAGTGCTTTCACAGATACGCAGTATTTT CASSSYSSAFTDTQYF
TRBJ1-1 NA TRBV27 few TGTGCCAGCAGCGTTGCAGGTCGGGTCACTGAAGCTTTCTTT CASSVAGRVTEAFF
TRBJ1-5 NA TRBV20-1 few TGCAGTGCTAGAAGCGACAGCAATCAGCCCCAGCATTTT CSARSDSNQPQHF
TRBJ2-5 NA TRBV5-6 few TGTGCCAGCAGCAGGAGGGAGGGGGTCCAAGAGACCCAGTACTTC CASSRREGVQETQYF
TRBJ2-7 TRBD1 TRBV7-2 many TGTGCCAGCTCCCCAAAGGGCACAGGGGGATACGAGCAGTACTTC CASSPKGTGGYEQYF
TRBJ1-1 TRBD1 TRBV15 many TGTGCCACCAGCAGCGGACAGGGTGGAGACACTGAAGCTTTCTTT CATSSGQGGDTEAFF
TRBJ2-2 NA TRBV5-1 many TGCGCCAGCAGCTTGGACAGCGCGAACACCGGGGAGCTGTTTTTT CASSLDSANTGELFF
TRBJ2-3 NA TRBV7-9 many TGTGCCAGCGGGGCGGAGGTGGGCACAGATACGCAGTATTTT CASGAEVGTDTQYF
TRBJ2-2 NA TRBV5-6 NA TGTGCCAGCAGCTGGGGGCACGACATAAACACCGGGGAGCTGTTTTTT CASSWGHDINTGELFF
TRBJ2-3 NA TRBV10-3 many TGTGCCATCAGACCCGCGGGTCCCGGGGATACGCAGTATTTT CAIRPAGPGDTQYF
TRBJ1-2 NA TRBV5-4 many TGTGCCAGCAGCTTGGGGGCAGACCGGACAGCCCTCTATGGCTACACCTTC CASSLGADRTALYGYTF
TRBJ1-5 NA TRBV12-3/TRBV12-4 NA TGTGCCAGCAGTTTTGGCGGGGAGCGCCAGCCCCAGCATTTT CASSFGGERQPQHF
TRBJ1-1 TRBD1 TRBV20-1 many TGCAGTGCTAGACGCGACAGGGGTTATGCTTTCTTT CSARRDRGYAFF
TRBJ2-3 NA TRBV20-1 NA TGCAGTTTTCATGAGGGGGGCACAGATACGCAGTATTTT CSFHEGGTDTQYF
TRBJ1-6 NA TRBV28 many TGTGCCAGCAGAAGTATTAGAGGAGCTATTCGTAATTCACCCCTCCACTTT CASRSIRGAIRNSPLHF
TRBJ2-1 NA TRBV29-1 medium-sized TGCAGCGTTGAATTAGGTTTTGTTAATGTTGAGCAGTTCTTC CSVELGFVNVEQFF
TRBJ2-2 NA TRBV19 few TGTGCCAGTAGCCCCTCCCTTGGGCGGTCGCGCACCGGGGAGCTGTTTTTT CASSPSLGRSRTGELFF